This TCR beta chain originates from a study of blood T cell repertoires in COVID-19 (dated by TCRdb to the early 2020s). General notes on the study: Samples from collaborators originated in the United States, Italy and Spain and spanned both the acute and convalescent phases of COVID-19. HLA class I and class II types, where available, came from metadata supplied by the sample provider rather than from assay-based typing. The material from the prospective study consisted of cDNA or gDNA derived from T cells, B-cell-depleted T cells, or PBMCs. The dataset comprised deeply sampled blood TCRbeta repertoires from subjects exposed to, actively infected with, or recovered from COVID-19. The samples were drawn from the first 160 participants of the ongoing ImmuneRACE study and from 950 to 1,500 subjects provided by 6 global collaborators. The repertoires were released in a freely available public database intended as a resource for research on the immune response to SARS-CoV-2. A de-identified subject ID, COVID-19 status, age in years and sex were almost always included in the sample metadata.

Whole blood was collected in K2EDTA tubes by collaborating institutions according to the institutions' own protocols. For TCRbeta analysis, collaborators shipped samples as frozen whole blood, isolated PBMCs, or DNA extracted from either of those sample types. The immunoSEQ Assay, a bias-controlled multiplex PCR, was used to amplify TCRbeta CDR3 regions from genomic DNA. On the study's bioinformatics: Nucleated cell counts per sample were estimated from amplification of reference gene primers within the assay. Sequence reads were collapsed and filtered to measure the absolute abundance of every unique TCRbeta CDR3 rearrangement. Productive Simpson clonality was computed per sample as the square root of Simpson's diversity index over productive rearrangements. TCRdb limited this immuneACCESS table to in-frame rearrangements with V and J called. A share of clones is missing; checked studies link under half to unresolved V genes, and the rest is unexplained. V, J and clone size derive from that table, while D and trimming were established from the DNA sequence. For this sample there are over 150,000 clones; 80% to 90% appear just once. Roughly 1% of the sample goes to the ten largest clones.

Beyond this particular receptor, the publication reports: The quantity of clinical and demographic metadata differed by source and by participant and was supplied without curation.

On this clone: The antigen this receptor binds is unknown. No base quality values were provided; no much bigger clone lies one nucleotide off.

The TCR originated in a man between 40 and 49 years old with acute or convalescent COVID-19. Source material: peripheral blood.

CDR3 sequence: CASSQDWRGGPYEQYF. The DNA is as follows: TGCGCCAGCAGCCAAGATTGGCGGGGGGGACCCTACGAGCAGTACTTC. The rearranged segments are TRBV4-3 and TRBJ2-7, with 9 bases in between that match TRBD2. There are 16 amino acids in the CDR3, from cysteine to phenylalanine inclusive. Only the CDR3 part of the read is kept: 48 bases, read in frame from the first base. Trimming leaves V shorter by 0 bases and J shorter by 2 bases, with the junction holding 5 bases beyond the gene matches. The germline V gene specifies LGHNA as CDR1 and YSLEER as CDR2.